The 2 T cell receptor beta chains listed next were all sequenced from one sample in a study of blood T cell repertoires in COVID-19. The protocol was immunoSEQ multiplex PCR, while the TCRdb copy is restricted to in-frame clones and leaves out a portion. This repertoire shows around 270,000 clones, about 87% found once; its top ten account for over 5%. The sequenced material came from peripheral blood. Source of these receptors: a woman aged 55-69 years with COVID-19, enrolled during active disease.

The CDR3 DNA is TGTGCCAGCTCACCACGGTCAGGGTTTGGCTACACCTTC. The encoded protein is CASSPRSGFGYTF. This rearrangement joins TRBV18 to TRBJ1-2, with D possibly being TRBD1 (5 bases). CDR1 and CDR2 from the germline V gene are KGHSH and LQKENI. This CDR3 is built from 13 residues. V lost 1 base, J lost 7 bases, and 10 bases lay in between.

The rearrangement uses TRBV5-6 and TRBJ1-5, with D uncertain. CDR1 is SGHDT and CDR2 is YYEEEE in the germline V gene. The CDR3 has 12 amino acids. Trimming left V 4 bases short and J 7 bases short, with 9 bases between. The CDR3 coding sequence is TGTGCCAGCAGCAAAGGGAGCCAGCCCCAGCATTTT. Its translation is CASSKGSQPQHF.